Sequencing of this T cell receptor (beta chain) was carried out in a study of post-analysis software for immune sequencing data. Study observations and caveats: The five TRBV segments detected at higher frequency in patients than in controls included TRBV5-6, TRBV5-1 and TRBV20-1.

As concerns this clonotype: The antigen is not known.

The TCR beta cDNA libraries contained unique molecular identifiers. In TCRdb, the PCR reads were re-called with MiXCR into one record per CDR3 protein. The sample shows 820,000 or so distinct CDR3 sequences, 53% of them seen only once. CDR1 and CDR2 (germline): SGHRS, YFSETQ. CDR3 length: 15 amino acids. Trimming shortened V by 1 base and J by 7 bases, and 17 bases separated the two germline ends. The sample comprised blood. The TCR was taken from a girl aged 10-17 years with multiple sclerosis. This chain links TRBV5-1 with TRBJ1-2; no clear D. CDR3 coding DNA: TGCGCCAGCAGCTTGACCTTGGGCGAGGGAGGTGGCTACACCTTC. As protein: CASSLTLGEGGGYTF.